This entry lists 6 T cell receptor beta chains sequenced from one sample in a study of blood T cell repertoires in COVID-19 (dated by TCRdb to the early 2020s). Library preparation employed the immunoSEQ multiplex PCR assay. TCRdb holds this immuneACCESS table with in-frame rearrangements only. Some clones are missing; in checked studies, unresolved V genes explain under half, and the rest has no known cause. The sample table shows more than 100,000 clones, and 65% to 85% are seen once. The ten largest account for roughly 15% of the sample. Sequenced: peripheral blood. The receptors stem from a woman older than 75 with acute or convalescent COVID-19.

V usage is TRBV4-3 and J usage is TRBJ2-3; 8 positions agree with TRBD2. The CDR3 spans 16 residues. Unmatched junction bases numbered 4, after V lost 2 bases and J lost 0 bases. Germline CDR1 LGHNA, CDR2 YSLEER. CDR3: CASSQKLAESTDTQYF. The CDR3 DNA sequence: TGCGCCAGCAGCCAAAAACTAGCGGAAAGCACAGATACGCAGTATTTT.

This chain's CDR3 is CASSPSGGTDTQYF. CDR3 DNA: TGTGCCAGCAGCCCCTCGGGGGGCACAGATACGCAGTATTTT. The genes are TRBV7-6 and TRBJ2-3; D possibly corresponds to TRBD2 (6 bases). Per germline, CDR1 SGHVS and CDR2 FNYEAQ. The CDR3 has 14 residues. The ends were cut back, 5 bases at V and 1 base at J, with 10 bases in the middle.

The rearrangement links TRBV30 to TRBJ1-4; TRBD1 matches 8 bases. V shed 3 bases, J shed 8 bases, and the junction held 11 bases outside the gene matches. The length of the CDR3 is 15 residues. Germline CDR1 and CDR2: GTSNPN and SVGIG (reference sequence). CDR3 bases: TGTGCCTGGAGAGCACAGGGGGTCCCTAGGGAAAAACTGTTTTTT. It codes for CAWRAQGVPREKLFF.

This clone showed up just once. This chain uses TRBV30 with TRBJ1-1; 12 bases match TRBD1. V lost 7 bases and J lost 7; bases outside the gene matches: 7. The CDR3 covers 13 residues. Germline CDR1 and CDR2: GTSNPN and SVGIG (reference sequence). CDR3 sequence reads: CAFAGQGAFEAFF. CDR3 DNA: TGTGCCTTTGCGGGACAGGGGGCGTTTGAAGCTTTCTTT.

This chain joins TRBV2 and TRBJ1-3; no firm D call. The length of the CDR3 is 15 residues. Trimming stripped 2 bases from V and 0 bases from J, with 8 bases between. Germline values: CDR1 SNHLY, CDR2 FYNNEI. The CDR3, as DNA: TGTGCCAGCAGTGAACTGCGGGCCTCTGGAAACACCATATATTTT. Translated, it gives CASSELRASGNTIYF. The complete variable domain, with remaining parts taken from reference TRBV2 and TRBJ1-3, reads EPEVTQTPSHQVTQMGQEVILRCVPISNHLYFYWYRQILGQKVEFLVSFYNNEISEKSEIFDDQFSVERPDGSNFTLKIRSTKLEDSAMYFCASSELRASGNTIYFGEGSWLTVV.

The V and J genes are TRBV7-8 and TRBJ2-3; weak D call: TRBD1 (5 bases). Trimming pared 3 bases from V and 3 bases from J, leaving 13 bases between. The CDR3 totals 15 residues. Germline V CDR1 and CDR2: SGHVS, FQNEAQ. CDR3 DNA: TGTGCCAGCAGCTTGGTTAGCAAGGGGACAGATACGCAGTATTTT. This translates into CASSLVSKGTDTQYF.